This TCR beta chain comes out of a study of blood T cells in healthy people across ages. Turning to the study itself: Capture by template switching was about one barcoded beta molecule per two T cells. Study conclusions and caveats: More naive CD4+ cells and higher diversity marked long-lived donors relative to aged donors. Correlation between TCR beta diversity and naive T cell percentage was strong.

The V gene's germline CDR1 is GTSNPN and CDR2 SVGIG (reference sequence). V dropped 5 bases and J dropped 2 bases, with 23 bases sitting between them. The CDR3 spans 17 residues. The authors ran a second PCR of 7 to 11 cycles using a sample-barcoded 5' primer and a J-beta primer mix. Each cDNA molecule was tagged by a template-switch adaptor with 12 random nucleotides. TCRdb called the 5' RACE reads again in MiXCR, with one record for every CDR3 protein. Among 1 million to 1.2 million distinct CDR3 sequences listed, 30% to 40% were seen once. This clonotype has more than one count but fewer than ten. Its matching antigen is unknown.

The chain recombines TRBV30 with TRBJ2-3; the D is unclear. Sample: blood. The receptor was isolated from a man aged 18 to 35 in good health. Here the CDR3 DNA reads TGTGCCTGGGGCAGGTCCAAGATGGGCCGCAACACAGATACGCAGTATTTT. Translation: CAWGRSKMGRNTDTQYF.